This T cell receptor beta chain derives from a study of cytomegalovirus exposure and HLA in healthy donors. Turning to the study itself: Early on, a data release was issued that held about 85 million unique TCRs from HLA-typed donors. Study-level findings and limits: Three chains linked to CMV were shown in vitro to be specific for CMV antigens. Among TCR beta chains, those listed as cytomegalovirus-associated numbered about 160.

Regarding this clone: The antigen is not known.

The CDR3 has 15 residues. Germline V gene sequence: CDR1 ENHRY, CDR2 SYGVKD. V lost 4 bases and J lost 8; bases outside the gene matches: 10. Both 60 Vbeta primers and 13 Jbeta primers went into the PCR. Some clones are missing from TCRdb's copy, which holds only in-frame ones; the method was immunoSEQ multiplex PCR. In the table there are about 150,000 clones, roughly 66% of which are singletons. The J gene is TRBJ2-1, the V gene TRBV10-3; 8 positions match TRBD2. This clonotype was obtained from a woman younger than 35 in good health and CMV-seronegative. Sequencing was performed on PBMCs. As DNA, the CDR3 is TGTGCCATCAGTGCGGCCAGCGGGAGTCCCTATGAGCAGTTCTTC. Protein: CAISAASGSPYEQFF.